One sample yielded the 24 T cell receptor beta chains listed below, sequenced in a study of identical twins. TCRdb analysed the 5' RACE reads with MiXCR anew, one entry per CDR3 protein. The sample carries 450,000 to 650,000 distinct CDR3 sequences, around 9.6% recorded once. This sample was also put to use in a study of yellow fever vaccine responses in identical twins.

The sample was PBMCs. The source of these receptors is a woman younger than 35 in good health.

This clonotype was detected only a few times. The chain recombines TRBV6-1 with TRBJ2-7; possible D gene TRBD1, 6 bases. Germline CDR1 MNHNS, CDR2 SASEGT. Trimming left V 5 bases short and J 4 bases short, with 12 bases between. The CDR3 has 13 residues. Here the CDR3 DNA reads TGTGCCAGCAGTCCTACGACAGGTTACGAGCAGTACTTC. Translating it yields CASSPTTGYEQYF.

This chain connects TRBV7-2 to TRBJ2-1; D not certain. Trimming cost V 2 bases and J 6 bases, with 8 bases left between them. This CDR3 comprises 13 residues. The germline V gene has CDR1 SGHTA and CDR2 FQGNSA. DNA for the CDR3: TGTGCCAGCAGCTTAATGGTTCGCAATGAGCAGTTCTTC. As protein: CASSLMVRNEQFF.

This clonotype has more than one count but fewer than ten. This rearrangement joins TRBV27 to TRBJ2-1; D possibly corresponds to TRBD2 (7 bases). Germline CDR1 is MNHEY and CDR2 is SMNVEV (reference sequence). This CDR3 has 14 amino acids. V lost 3 bases and J lost 4, with 10 bases in between. CDR3 in amino acids: CASSFGGPYNEQFF. The DNA of the CDR3 is TGTGCCAGCAGTTTCGGGGGGCCTTACAATGAGCAGTTCTTC.

This rearrangement joins TRBV20-1 to TRBJ2-5; 7 nucleotides line up with TRBD1. This CDR3 contains 14 residues. Trimming took 6 bases from V and 0 from J; bases not matched to a gene: 7. Germline CDR1 and CDR2: DFQATT and SNEGSKA (reference sequence). The CDR3 sequence: CSAGDSKYQETQYF. CDR3 sequence (DNA): TGCAGTGCAGGGGACAGCAAGTACCAAGAGACCCAGTACTTC.

This clonotype has ten or more counts. The V gene is TRBV5-1, the J gene TRBJ2-7; TRBD2 aligns across 13 bases. From germline, CDR1 is SGHRS and CDR2 YFSETQ. CDR3 length: 14 amino acids. V lost 5 bases, J lost 2 bases, and 1 base stayed unmatched. The CDR3 region is CASRLAGGPYEQYF. DNA for the CDR3: TGCGCCAGCAGACTAGCGGGAGGGCCCTACGAGCAGTACTTC.

Ten or more counts support this clonotype. V usage is TRBV28 and J usage is TRBJ2-3; 7 positions agree with TRBD1. The germline CDR1 and CDR2 sequences are MDHEN and SYDVKM. The CDR3 consists of 16 residues. J lost 2 bases, V lost 5 bases, and 10 bases had no gene match. CDR3 loop: CASSRPGRGYTDTQYF. The CDR3 nucleotides are TGTGCCAGCAGTCGACCCGGCAGGGGGTACACAGATACGCAGTATTTT.

This clonotype has more than one count but fewer than ten. This chain connects TRBV12-3 or TRBV12-4 to TRBJ2-3, with TRBD2 identical over 7 bases. The CDR3 extends over 15 amino acids. The V gene end was trimmed by 6 bases and the J gene end by 0 bases; junction bases not matched to a gene: 6. The CDR3 reads CASRLAVASTDTQYF. The CDR3 DNA follows: TGTGCCAGCAGGCTAGCGGTAGCTAGCACAGATACGCAGTATTTT.

V gene TRBV12-3 or TRBV12-4 combines with J gene TRBJ1-1, with D maybe TRBD1 (5 bases). The ends were cut back, 5 bases at V and 1 base at J, with 11 bases in the middle. CDR3 length equals 14 residues. The CDR3 sequence is CASSRDGKNTEAFF. As DNA, the CDR3 is TGTGCCAGCAGTAGGGACGGGAAGAACACTGAAGCTTTCTTT.

The V call is TRBV9, the J call TRBJ2-7, with TRBD1 matching over 10 bases. Looked up from germline, CDR1 is SGDLS and CDR2 is YYNGEE. V shed 4 bases, J shed 6 bases, and the junction held 10 bases outside the gene matches. The CDR3 sequence is 15 residues long. The CDR3 here is CASSRWGGQGGEQYF. CDR3 sequence (DNA): TGTGCCAGCAGCCGGTGGGGTGGACAGGGGGGCGAGCAGTACTTC.

This chain connects TRBV18 to TRBJ2-1; 12 bases agree with TRBD1. The CDR3 has 15 residues. V lost 4 bases to trimming and J lost 8 bases; unmatched junction nucleotides: 6. Germline CDR1 reads KGHSH; CDR2 reads LQKENI. The CDR3, as DNA: TGTGCCAGCTCACGCCGGGACAGGGGGCCGGATGAGCAGTTCTTC. This translates into CASSRRDRGPDEQFF. The variable domain in full, completed from reference TRBV18 and TRBJ2-1, reads NAGVMQNPRHLVRRRGQEARLRCSPMKGHSHVYWYRQLPEEGLKFMVYLQKENIIDESGMPKERFSAEFPKEGPSILRIQQVVRGDSAAYFCASSRRDRGPDEQFFGPGTRLTVL.

The chain employs TRBV20-1 and TRBJ2-1, with 11 bases that match TRBD2. CDR3 size: 15 residues. Germline loops: CDR1 DFQATT, CDR2 SNEGSKA (reference sequence). V shed 5 bases, J shed 5 bases, and the junction held 8 bases outside the gene matches. The CDR3 coding sequence is TGCAGTGCTCCACTAACTAGCGGGAGCGACAATGAGCAGTTCTTC. Protein: CSAPLTSGSDNEQFF.

The table lists this clonotype with many counts. The rearrangement uses TRBV5-1 and TRBJ2-2; a possible D gene is TRBD1 (5 bases). Germline values: CDR1 SGHRS, CDR2 YFSETQ. V gave up 6 bases and J gave up 1 base, with 13 bases separating them. The CDR3 totals 15 residues. CDR3 protein: CASTLLGQNTGELFF. The CDR3 bases are TGCGCCAGCACCCTGCTTGGACAGAACACCGGGGAGCTGTTTTTT. Complete variable domain (other parts from reference TRBV5-1 and TRBJ2-2): KAGVTQTPRYLIKTRGQQVTLSCSPISGHRSVSWYQQTPGQGLQFLFEYFSETQRNKGNFPGRFSGRQFSNSRSEMNVSTLELGDSALYLCASTLLGQNTGELFFGEGSRLTVL.

This sequence joins TRBV20-1 and TRBJ2-7, with D perhaps matching TRBD1 (5 bases). The CDR3 loop spans 15 amino acids. Germline-derived CDR1 and CDR2 are DFQATT and SNEGSKA (reference sequence). The ends were cut back, 6 bases at V and 7 bases at J, with 25 bases in the middle. The chain's CDR3 is CSALTRDPLTEEQYF. The CDR3 DNA sequence: TGCAGTGCCCTCACCAGGGATCCACTAACGGAGGAGCAGTACTTC.

As concerns this clonotype: This may arise from a read error, as a much more abundant clone is one base away. CDR3 amino acids: CASSFVAAKNIQYF. The CDR3 DNA sequence: TGTGCCAGCAGTTTTGTGGCAGCCAAAAACATTCAGTACTTC. The rearrangement links TRBV27 to TRBJ2-4; D is undetermined. Trimming removed 3 bases at V and 0 bases at J, with 6 bases between. Germline lookup yields CDR1 MNHEY and CDR2 SMNVEV (reference sequence). This CDR3 comprises 14 residues.

This clonotype was counted ten times or more. The CDR3 sequence: CASILEGTYEQYF. The CDR3 DNA sequence: TGTGCCAGCATCCTCGAGGGGACCTACGAGCAGTACTTC. The rearrangement uses TRBV7-9 and TRBJ2-7, with D possibly called TRBD1 or TRBD2 (5 bases each). Trimming removed 7 bases at V and 2 bases at J, with 12 bases between. From germline, CDR1 is SEHNR and CDR2 FQNEAQ (reference sequence). The CDR3 has 13 residues.

The sample holds many counts of this clonotype. V usage is TRBV2 and J usage is TRBJ1-1; TRBD1 matches 8 bases. The CDR3 spans 13 residues. Germline V gives CDR1 SNHLY, CDR2 FYNNEI. The trim removed 5 bases at V and 4 bases at J, leaving 3 bases unmatched. The chain's CDR3 is CASSPTGVTEAFF. The CDR3 region has the DNA TGTGCCAGCAGTCCGACAGGGGTCACTGAAGCTTTCTTT.

This clonotype has at least ten counts. CDR3 residues: CSVDTGTDTQYF. CDR3 coding DNA: TGCAGCGTGGACACAGGGACAGATACGCAGTATTTT. V usage is TRBV29-1 and J usage is TRBJ2-3; perhaps TRBD1 as D (6 bases). This CDR3 is built from 12 residues. Germline V gene lookup returns CDR1 SQVTM and CDR2 ANQGSEA. With 6 bases removed from V and 3 bases from J, the gap between germline ends came to 10 bases.

CDR3 nucleotide sequence: TGTGCCAGCACCACCCCGGAGTTTAGGGAAATCTATGGCTACACCTTC. Its protein is CASTTPEFREIYGYTF. The rearrangement links TRBV5-6 to TRBJ1-2, with D unresolved. The CDR3 contains 16 residues. The V end was cut by 6 bases, the J end by 4 bases, with 22 bases between. Germline CDR1 and CDR2: SGHDT and YYEEEE.

This chain joins TRBV29-1 and TRBJ1-1; D is unclear. V was pared by 7 bases and J by 4 bases, with 7 bases between. Germline V gene lookup returns CDR1 SQVTM and CDR2 ANQGSEA. The CDR3 runs 10 residues. The CDR3 bases are TGCAGCGGGGCTTCCACTGAAGCTTTCTTT. Translated, it gives CSGASTEAFF.

This chain links TRBV7-8 with TRBJ2-5; D perhaps matches TRBD2 (6 bases). Germline-derived CDR1 and CDR2 are SGHVS and FQNEAQ. V shed 1 base and J shed 5 bases, with 17 bases lying between them. This CDR3 region has 16 residues. The CDR3 spells CASSLDAGGTRETQYF. Here the CDR3 DNA reads TGTGCCAGCAGCTTAGACGCGGGCGGGACGAGGGAGACCCAGTACTTC.

This clonotype showed up many times. This rearrangement joins TRBV7-9 to TRBJ2-5; 8 bases line up with TRBD1. This CDR3 spans 15 amino acids. V was pared by 4 bases and J by 1 base, with 5 bases of the junction left unmatched. CDR1 SEHNR and CDR2 FQNEAQ come from the germline V gene (reference sequence). The DNA of the CDR3 is TGTGCCAGCAGCTCAGGGACAGGCCCCCAAGAGACCCAGTACTTC. This translates into CASSSGTGPQETQYF.

This clonotype appeared a few times. The chain is built from TRBV5-4 and TRBJ2-6; 7 bases are shared with TRBD2. The V gene end was trimmed by 0 bases and the J gene end by 4 bases; junction bases not matched to a gene: 4. Per germline, CDR1 SGHNT and CDR2 YYREEE (reference sequence). The CDR3 is made up of 16 amino acids. The CDR3 sequence: CASSLGGGVGANVLTF. Written as DNA, the CDR3 is TGTGCCAGCAGCTTGGGGGGGGGAGTCGGGGCCAACGTCCTGACTTTC.

This clonotype has a count of ten or more. This chain links TRBV12-3 or TRBV12-4 with TRBJ2-7, with D uncertain. Trimming left V 7 bases short and J 5 bases short, with 12 bases between. The CDR3 has 12 residues. CDR3 nucleotide sequence: TGTGCCAGCAACAAGGATTCCGACGAGCAGTACTTC. This sequence encodes CASNKDSDEQYF.

Ten or more counts support this clonotype. This sequence joins TRBV12-3 or TRBV12-4 and TRBJ2-1, with D perhaps TRBD1 (6 bases). The CDR3 runs to 12 residues. V was shortened by 5 bases and J by 14 bases, with 16 bases between the two germline ends. The CDR3 protein is CASSPGTFKKFF. CDR3 DNA: TGTGCCAGCAGTCCCGGGACATTTAAAAAGTTCTTC.